The 28 T cell receptor beta chains given below trace back to one sample, sequenced in a study of human T cells and chemical hapten exposure. Time point reported: healthy volunteer bleed at 6 weeks. Whole blood that had not been fractionated was the source of extracted total RNA. MiXCR, applied by TCRdb to the RACE reads, yields one record per CDR3 protein. The sample yields some 31,000 distinct CDR3 sequences, 5.5% seen once. Specimen: whole blood. These receptors originate from a human donor in good health. Some clones in this sample may be carry-over from other donors' samples.

This clonotype was observed a few times. The chain is built from TRBV7-2 and TRBJ2-7; D tentatively reads TRBD1 or TRBD2 (5 bases each). The CDR3 covers 13 residues. Looked up from germline, CDR1 is SGHTA and CDR2 is FQGNSA. With 5 bases removed from V and 5 bases from J, the gap between germline ends came to 13 bases. Here the CDR3 DNA reads TGTGCCAGCAGCCAGGGACCCGAAAACGAGCAGTACTTC. Translating it yields CASSQGPENEQYF.

Ten or more counts support this clonotype. The V gene is TRBV3-1, the J gene TRBJ2-7; D may be TRBD2 (6 bases). The CDR3 length is 13 residues. In germline, CDR1 is LGHDT, CDR2 YNNKEL (reference sequence). Deletions cut 2 bases from V and 5 bases from J, with 10 bases between. CDR3 loop: CASSQTSFDEQYF. CDR3 nucleotide sequence: TGTGCCAGCAGCCAAACTAGCTTCGACGAGCAGTACTTC.

At least ten counts were recorded for this clonotype. The rearrangement uses TRBV6-6 and TRBJ2-7, with a tentative D call TRBD1 (6 bases). V lost 6 bases to trimming and J lost 4 bases, with 13 bases between them. The CDR3 has 13 residues. Germline lookup yields CDR1 MNHNY and CDR2 SVGAGI (reference sequence). The CDR3 DNA is TGTGCCAGCAGCCAAGGACAGAAGTACGAGCAGTACTTC. This translates into CASSQGQKYEQYF.

This clonotype appeared many times. The chain has TRBV6-2 or TRBV6-3 and TRBJ1-6, with D perhaps matching TRBD1 (5 bases). The CDR3 runs 16 residues. Germline values: CDR1 MNHEY, CDR2 SVGEGT. The ends were cut back, 4 bases at V and 1 base at J, with 11 bases in the middle. DNA for the CDR3: TGTGCCAGCAGTTCCGGGAGGGGATCCTATAATTCACCCCTCCACTTT. Residues: CASSSGRGSYNSPLHF.

This clonotype has at least ten counts. The CDR3 region is CASSFSGTSVEKLFF. As DNA, the CDR3 is TGTGCCAGCAGCTTCTCCGGGACTTCGGTCGAAAAACTGTTTTTT. The chain employs TRBV7-2 and TRBJ1-4, with D perhaps TRBD1 (5 bases). Trimming removed 3 bases at V and 8 bases at J, with 16 bases between. CDR3 length equals 15 residues. From germline, CDR1 is SGHTA and CDR2 FQGNSA.

The V gene is TRBV27, the J gene TRBJ1-1, with D perhaps matching TRBD1 (5 bases). Germline CDR1 is MNHEY and CDR2 is SMNVEV (reference sequence). The CDR3 runs to 16 residues. Trimming removed 0 bases at V and 0 bases at J, with 11 bases between. The CDR3 bases are TGTGCCAGCAGTTTATCTCCAGGGACCATGAACACTGAAGCTTTCTTT. It yields the protein CASSLSPGTMNTEAFF.

This clonotype was seen only a few times. The chain joins TRBV20-1 to TRBJ2-5; 7 positions match TRBD2. The junction had 5 bases not matched to a gene; V was cut back by 6 bases and J by 4 bases. The CDR3 is 12 amino acids. Germline lookup yields CDR1 DFQATT and CDR2 SNEGSKA (reference sequence). CDR3 DNA sequence: TGCAGTGCGAAGCCGGGGGGAGAGACCCAGTACTTC. This translates into CSAKPGGETQYF.

To note about this clonotype: At one end the junction does not follow the germline gene, possibly because of a read error. The genes are TRBV20-1 and TRBJ2-5; maybe TRBD2 (6 bases). This CDR3 region has 13 residues. Looked up from germline, CDR1 is DFQATT and CDR2 is SNEGSKA (reference sequence). The CDR3 nucleotides are TGCAGTGCCGTAACTAGCTACCAAGAGACCAAGTACTTC. Translation gives CSAVTSYQETKYF.

The CDR3: CSVEDPGREAFF. CDR3 DNA sequence: TGCAGCGTTGAAGATCCGGGCCGAGAGGCTTTCTTT. The genes are TRBV29-1 and TRBJ1-1; D unresolved. The V gene lost 0 bases and the J gene lost 11 bases, with 13 bases spanning the gap. The length of the CDR3 is 12 residues. Per germline, CDR1 SQVTM and CDR2 ANQGSEA.

In this sample, this clonotype turned up many times. The rearrangement joins TRBV28 to TRBJ1-1; D is perhaps TRBD1 (5 bases). V lost 5 bases to trimming and J lost 4 bases, with 11 bases between them. Per germline, CDR1 MDHEN and CDR2 SYDVKM. The CDR3 length is 13 residues. CDR3 loop: CASSPPRGTEAFF. CDR3 coding DNA: TGTGCCAGCAGTCCCCCGAGGGGCACTGAAGCTTTCTTT.

This clonotype turned up a few times. The chain has TRBV29-1 and TRBJ2-7; 8 bases agree with TRBD1. Germline CDR1 is SQVTM and CDR2 is ANQGSEA. J was trimmed by 3 bases and V by 4 bases; bases with no gene match: 2. There are 12 residues in the CDR3. Here the CDR3 reads CSVGQGIYEQYF. The CDR3 region has the DNA TGCAGCGTTGGACAGGGGATCTACGAGCAGTACTTC.

In its sample, this clonotype was seen many times. The chain uses TRBV6-5 and TRBJ2-2, with 7 bases that match TRBD2. V shed 4 bases, J shed 4 bases, and the junction held 9 bases outside the gene matches. CDR1 MNHEY and CDR2 SVGAGI come from the germline V gene. This CDR3 contains 16 residues. CDR3 sequence reads: CASSFGEAGSTGELFF. Written as DNA, the CDR3 is TGTGCCAGCAGTTTTGGGGAAGCGGGGAGCACCGGGGAGCTGTTTTTT.

This clonotype was found many times. The rearrangement joins TRBV10-3 to TRBJ2-7, with D possibly matching TRBD2 (6 bases). Per the germline V gene, CDR1 is ENHRY and CDR2 is SYGVKD. Between the trimmed V and J ends, which lost 5 bases and 2 bases, there was a span of 25 bases. The CDR3 runs 18 residues. The CDR3 DNA sequence: TGTGCCATCAGTACAAACCGCGCGGAGGGGTTAAGGGCCTACGAGCAGTACTTC. Residues: CAISTNRAEGLRAYEQYF.

In its sample, this clonotype was seen many times. The chain is built from TRBV12-3 or TRBV12-4 and TRBJ1-3; no reliable D call. V shed 3 bases and J shed 2 bases, with 11 bases lying between them. The CDR3 is made up of 15 amino acids. The CDR3 protein is CASSFTFGTGNTIYF. The CDR3 DNA sequence: TGTGCCAGCAGTTTTACTTTCGGCACTGGAAACACCATATATTTT.

Only a few counts were recorded for this clonotype. The V and J genes are TRBV2 and TRBJ2-4; D perhaps matches TRBD2 (6 bases). Trimming removed 4 bases from V and 0 bases from J, with 10 bases in between. The germline V gene has CDR1 SNHLY and CDR2 FYNNEI. The CDR3 is 15 residues long. The CDR3 loop is CASSGGAVAKNIQYF. DNA for the CDR3: TGTGCCAGCAGTGGCGGGGCCGTAGCCAAAAACATTCAGTACTTC.

This clonotype was observed a handful of times. The chain combines TRBV6-5 with TRBJ1-1; 8 bases match TRBD1. Germline V gene sequence: CDR1 MNHEY, CDR2 SVGAGI. The CDR3 loop spans 16 amino acids. Trimming removed 5 bases from V and 5 bases from J; junction bases left unmatched: 13. The CDR3 region is CASSRPRTGWGTEAFF. The CDR3, as DNA: TGTGCCAGCAGTCGCCCTAGGACAGGGTGGGGAACTGAAGCTTTCTTT.

There are many counts of this clonotype. J is TRBJ2-5 and V is TRBV5-1, with 10 bases lining up with TRBD1. Germline V gene sequence: CDR1 SGHRS, CDR2 YFSETQ. The V and J ends lost 2 bases and 3 bases, in that order; junction bases with no gene match: 4. The CDR3 is 15 residues long. CDR3: CASSFRDRGEETQYF. CDR3 nucleotides: TGCGCCAGCAGCTTCCGGGACAGGGGAGAAGAGACCCAGTACTTC.

This rearrangement joins TRBV20-1 to TRBJ2-5; TRBD2 matches 10 bases. This CDR3 is built from 16 residues. The V gene's germline CDR1 is DFQATT and CDR2 SNEGSKA (reference sequence). V gave up 3 bases and J gave up 5 bases; unmatched junction bases: 12. Here the CDR3 reads CSARAPLSGRGETQYF. CDR3 nucleotide sequence: TGCAGTGCTAGGGCCCCTCTCAGCGGGAGGGGTGAGACCCAGTACTTC.

The chain combines TRBV12-3 or TRBV12-4 with TRBJ1-1; 9 bases line up with TRBD1. The V and J ends lost 2 bases and 6 bases, in that order; junction bases with no gene match: 1. This CDR3 has 13 amino acids. The CDR3 protein is CASSLRQGAEAFF. CDR3 DNA: TGTGCCAGCAGTTTAAGACAGGGGGCTGAAGCTTTCTTT.

This clonotype was seen a handful of times. V gene TRBV18 combines with J gene TRBJ1-1; D is undetermined. V was pared by 2 bases and J by 5 bases, with 3 bases between. The CDR3 is made up of 11 amino acids. Germline CDR1 reads KGHSH; CDR2 reads LQKENI. The CDR3 spells CASSPGTEAFF. The CDR3 nucleotides are TGTGCCAGCTCACCAGGGACTGAAGCTTTCTTT.

In this sample, this clonotype turned up many times. This chain connects TRBV4-1 to TRBJ2-1; tentatively, D is TRBD1 or TRBD2 (6 bases each). Trimming shortened V by 3 bases and J by 5 bases, and 14 bases separated the two germline ends. This CDR3 is built from 15 residues. Germline CDR1 reads MGHRA; CDR2 reads YSYEKL. Written as DNA, the CDR3 is TGCGCCAGCAGCCAGGAGGGGGTACTGGACAATGAGCAGTTCTTC. This translates into CASSQEGVLDNEQFF.

The genes are TRBV6-2 or TRBV6-3 and TRBJ1-2, with a tentative D call TRBD1 (6 bases). In germline, CDR1 is MNHEY, CDR2 SVGEGT. Trimming removed 0 bases at V and 0 bases at J, with 11 bases between. This CDR3 region has 16 residues. The CDR3 DNA reads TGTGCCAGCAGTTACTCGACCGGACAGACTAACTATGGCTACACCTTC. Translated: CASSYSTGQTNYGYTF.

This chain connects TRBV7-2 to TRBJ1-1; TRBD1 is a possible D gene (6 bases). The CDR3 totals 14 residues. Germline V gene lookup returns CDR1 SGHTA and CDR2 FQGNSA. V was pared by 4 bases and J by 7 bases, with 16 bases between. CDR3 protein: CASSWKGGVVEAFF. CDR3 DNA: TGTGCCAGCAGCTGGAAGGGGGGGGTTGTTGAAGCTTTCTTT.

Ten or more counts support this clonotype. J is TRBJ2-5 and V is TRBV2; tentative D call: TRBD2 (6 bases). Trimming cost V 4 bases and J 1 base, with 10 bases left between them. Germline CDR1 is SNHLY and CDR2 is FYNNEI. This CDR3 has 14 amino acids. This CDR3 reads CASSARDLQETQYF. The DNA for the CDR3 is TGTGCCAGCAGTGCGCGGGATCTCCAAGAGACCCAGTACTTC.

There are many counts of this clonotype. The CDR3 reads CSAPNRPGSEQFF. CDR3 in DNA: TGCAGTGCTCCAAATCGTCCAGGCAGTGAGCAGTTCTTC. This sequence joins TRBV20-1 and TRBJ2-1; D ambiguous. This CDR3 is built from 13 residues. Trimming cost V 5 bases and J 9 bases, with 17 bases left between them. Germline values: CDR1 DFQATT, CDR2 SNEGSKA (reference sequence).

In its sample, this clonotype was seen a few times. The chain carries TRBV20-1 and TRBJ1-4; the match to TRBD1 covers 7 bases. CDR3 length: 16 amino acids. Germline CDR1 and CDR2: DFQATT and SNEGSKA (reference sequence). The junction had 8 bases not matched to a gene; V was cut back by 0 bases and J by 4 bases. Written as DNA, the CDR3 is TGCAGTGCTAGAGACCAAGGGGGCGCCCATAATGAAAAACTGTTTTTT. Translated, it gives CSARDQGGAHNEKLFF.

This clonotype was observed at least ten times. The chain recombines TRBV7-2 with TRBJ2-1; 11 positions match TRBD2. The CDR3 length is 15 residues. V lost 4 bases and J lost 7; bases outside the gene matches: 6. Germline V CDR1 and CDR2: SGHTA, FQGNSA. In DNA form, the CDR3 reads TGTGCCAGCAGCTCGACTAGCGGGACTGTAAATGAGCAGTTCTTC. Residues: CASSSTSGTVNEQFF.

The table lists this clonotype with many counts. V and J are TRBV24-1 and TRBJ2-3; 7 bases are shared with TRBD1. V was pared by 9 bases and J by 6 bases, with 11 bases of the junction left unmatched. Germline assignment: CDR1 KGHDR and CDR2 SFDVKD. The CDR3 is 14 residues long. CDR3 amino acids: CATSRDSLRDTQYF. The CDR3, as DNA: TGTGCCACCTCCCGGGACAGCCTTCGGGATACGCAGTATTTT.